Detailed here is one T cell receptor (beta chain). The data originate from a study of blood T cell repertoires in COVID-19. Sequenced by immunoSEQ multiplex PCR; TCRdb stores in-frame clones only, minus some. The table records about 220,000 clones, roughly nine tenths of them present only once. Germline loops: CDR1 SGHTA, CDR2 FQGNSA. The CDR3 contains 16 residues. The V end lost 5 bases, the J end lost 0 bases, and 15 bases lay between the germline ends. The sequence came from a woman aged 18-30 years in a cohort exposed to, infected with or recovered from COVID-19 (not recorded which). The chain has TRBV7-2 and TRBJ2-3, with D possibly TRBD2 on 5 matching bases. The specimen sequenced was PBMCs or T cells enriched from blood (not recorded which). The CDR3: CASSPPGISSTDTQYF. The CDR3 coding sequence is TGTGCCAGCAGCCCCCCCGGGATATCTAGCACAGATACGCAGTATTTT. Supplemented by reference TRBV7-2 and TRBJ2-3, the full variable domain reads GAGVSQSPSNKVTEKGKDVELRCDPISGHTALYWYRQSLGQGLEFLIYFQGNSAPDKSGLPSDRFSAERTGGSVSTLTIQRTQQEDSAVYLCASSPPGISSTDTQYFGPGTRLTVL.